The subject of this entry is one T cell receptor beta chain. These data belong to a study of blood T cell repertoires in COVID-19. On the study more broadly: Both acute and convalescent COVID-19 samples were obtained from the United States, Italy and Spain. T cells, B-cell-depleted T cells, or PBMCs provided the cDNA or gDNA that served as material.

Authors' methods: Estimation of nucleated cell counts was performed using reference gene primer amplification. Using immunoSEQ multiplex PCR, the repertoire was profiled, and TCRdb retains in-frame clones only, with some absent. The V and J calls and the clone size are those of that table, but D and trimming were determined from the DNA. The repertoire holds approximately 140,000 clones, with around 86% as singletons. V lost 6 bases and J lost 7; bases outside the gene matches: 12. Germline assignment: CDR1 MNHEY and CDR2 SMNVEV (reference sequence). The CDR3 has 15 amino acids. This rearrangement joins TRBV27 to TRBJ1-2, with 9 positions matching TRBD1. The sequence was obtained from a man at least 80 years old with acute or convalescent COVID-19. Sequenced: peripheral blood. In DNA, the CDR3 is TGTGCCAGCAGGGGGTGGGCACAGGGGGCGGGTGGCTACACCTTC. Amino acids: CASRGWAQGAGGYTF.